Listed below are T cell receptor beta chains from one sample, sequenced in a study of blood T cell repertoires in COVID-19. Using immunoSEQ multiplex PCR, the repertoire was profiled, and TCRdb retains in-frame clones only, with some absent. The sample includes 470,000 or so clones, approximately 90% seen only once; the top ten take roughly 1.9%. Sequenced: PBMCs or T cells enriched from blood (not recorded which). Every receptor here comes from a woman aged 18-29 years with acute COVID-19. Each CDR3 is given with its conserved first and last residue. A D gene is named only where the DNA matches it firmly. Not every row has a clone size; where given, it reads once, few, many or a size class.

TRBV11-3	-	-	TRBJ2-1	17	CASSLSWVQAKDNEQFF	TGTGCCAGCAGCTTAAGTTGGGTCCAGGCGAAAGACAATGAGCAGTTCTTC
TRBV27	-	few	TRBJ2-6	18	CASSPAGQSFSGANVLTF	TGTGCCAGCAGTCCGGCGGGACAGAGTTTCTCTGGGGCCAACGTCCTGACTTTC
TRBV2	-	-	TRBJ2-1	15	CASSVGTGWGNEQFF	TGTGCCAGCAGTGTTGGGACTGGTTGGGGCAATGAGCAGTTCTTC
TRBV9	TRBD1	few	TRBJ2-1	18	CASSARLTGQVLYNEQFF	TGTGCCAGCAGCGCAAGACTGACAGGACAGGTTCTCTACAATGAGCAGTTCTTC
TRBV4-3	-	-	TRBJ1-5	13	CASSQERGMPQHF	TGCGCCAGCAGCCAAGAGCGAGGGATGCCCCAGCATTTT
TRBV5-8	-	-	TRBJ1-3	14	CASRRRNLGNTIYF	TGTGCCAGCAGACGTCGAAACCTAGGAAACACCATATATTTT
TRBV30	-	-	TRBJ2-5	14	CAWSVGRNQETQYF	TGTGCCTGGAGTGTTGGGCGTAACCAAGAGACCCAGTACTTC
TRBV7-9	-	-	TRBJ1-2	16	CASSWDRAGNLYGYTF	TGTGCCAGCAGCTGGGATCGGGCCGGGAACCTCTATGGCTACACCTTC
TRBV19	-	-	TRBJ1-1	11	CASSLDPEAFF	TGTGCCAGTAGCCTAGACCCTGAAGCTTTCTTT
TRBV4-1	-	once	TRBJ1-2	15	CASSQGRDTTYGYTF	TGCGCCAGCAGCCAAGGCCGGGACACTACCTATGGCTACACCTTC
TRBV6-5	TRBD1	few	TRBJ2-7	16	CASSYTPYETGVEQYF	TGTGCCAGCAGTTACACACCGTACGAGACAGGGGTCGAGCAGTACTTC
TRBV16	-	-	TRBJ1-5	17	CASSHSGVGYSNQPQHF	TGTGCCAGCAGCCATTCCGGGGTAGGGTATAGCAATCAGCCCCAGCATTTT
TRBV9	-	-	TRBJ2-7	13	CASSVQGIDEQYF	TGTGCCAGCAGCGTACAGGGCATCGACGAGCAGTACTTC
TRBV15	TRBD1	once	TRBJ2-3	15	CATSLGTGPTDTQYF	TGTGCCACCAGCTTGGGGACAGGCCCCACAGATACGCAGTATTTT
TRBV6-5	TRBD1	-	TRBJ1-1	15	CASSLQGAMNTEAFF	TGTGCCAGCTCGTTACAGGGGGCGATGAACACTGAAGCTTTCTTT
TRBV5-6	-	-	TRBJ1-5	16	CASSGYKARLNQPQHF	TGTGCCAGCAGCGGCTACAAGGCGAGGCTCAATCAGCCCCAGCATTTT
TRBV14	TRBD1	-	TRBJ1-6	16	CASSADRGTYNSPLHF	TGTGCCAGCAGCGCCGACAGGGGGACCTATAATTCACCCCTCCACTTT
TRBV18	-	-	TRBJ2-4	19	CASSPPWEAGTLAKNIQYF	TGTGCCAGCTCACCACCGTGGGAGGCTGGGACCCTAGCCAAAAACATTCAGTACTTC
TRBV7-2	-	-	TRBJ2-3	12	CASSRATDTQYF	TGTGCCAGCAGCCGCGCAACAGATACGCAGTATTTT
TRBV14	TRBD1	-	TRBJ1-4	16	CASSQRRGQLNEKLFF	TGTGCCAGCAGCCAACGAAGGGGACAGCTTAATGAAAAACTGTTTTTT
TRBV4-2	-	few	TRBJ2-3	16	CASSQEGSGSTDTQYF	TGTGCCAGCAGCCAAGAGGGAAGCGGGAGCACAGATACGCAGTATTTT
TRBV5-1	-	-	TRBJ1-2	12	CASSDQGYGYTF	TGCGCCAGCAGCGATCAGGGATACGGCTACACCTTC
TRBV7-2	-	-	TRBJ2-1	15	CASSLAEGSYNEQFF	TGTGCCAGCAGCTTAGCGGAGGGGTCCTACAATGAGCAGTTCTTC
TRBV7-3	-	-	TRBJ1-2	16	CASSFSSQGLGDGYTF	TGTGCCAGCAGCTTTTCCTCGCAGGGGCTCGGAGATGGCTACACCTTC
TRBV28	TRBD2	-	TRBJ2-3	16	CASSRFGTSGTDTQYF	TGTGCCAGCAGCCGATTTGGGACTAGCGGCACAGATACGCAGTATTTT
TRBV18	-	-	TRBJ2-1	16	CASSLNSPSSYNEQFF	TGTGCCAGCTCCCTGAATTCCCCGAGCTCCTACAATGAGCAGTTCTTC
TRBV18	TRBD1	-	TRBJ2-7	15	CASSPPGQGSYEQYF	TGTGCCAGCTCACCACCTGGACAGGGGTCCTACGAGCAGTACTTC
TRBV7-6	-	-	TRBJ2-7	14	CASSRSTAAYEQYF	TGTGCCAGCAGCAGATCGACTGCCGCCTACGAGCAGTACTTC
TRBV9	-	-	TRBJ2-1	13	CASSVARGNEQFF	TGTGCCAGCAGCGTAGCTAGGGGCAATGAGCAGTTCTTC
TRBV5-1	TRBD1	-	TRBJ1-1	15	CASNPTGQGNTEAFF	TGCGCCAGCAACCCAACGGGACAGGGCAACACTGAAGCTTTCTTT
TRBV4-3	-	-	TRBJ2-7	14	CASSQDRDWYEQYF	TGCGCCAGCAGCCAAGACAGGGATTGGTACGAGCAGTACTTC
TRBV13	-	once	TRBJ2-3	14	CASSLTGDTDTQYF	TGTGCCAGCAGCCTAACCGGTGACACAGATACGCAGTATTTT
TRBV7-9	TRBD1	-	TRBJ1-1	11	CASSGTGEAFF	TGTGCCAGCAGTGGGACAGGCGAAGCTTTCTTT
TRBV30	TRBD1	-	TRBJ1-4	15	CAWSPPGQGNEKLFF	TGTGCCTGGAGTCCCCCGGGACAGGGGAATGAAAAACTGTTTTTT
TRBV2	TRBD2	-	TRBJ2-1	17	CASSVAGGPSVYNEQFF	TGTGCCAGCAGTGTAGCGGGAGGGCCCTCGGTCTACAATGAGCAGTTCTTC
TRBV2	-	once	TRBJ2-7	11	CASSGPYEQYF	TGTGCCAGCTCTGGGCCCTACGAGCAGTACTTC
TRBV6-6	-	-	TRBJ1-3	14	CASAILSSGNTIYF	TGTGCCAGCGCGATCCTGAGCTCTGGAAACACCATATATTTT
TRBV12-3/TRBV12-4	TRBD1	once	TRBJ1-2	13	CASRLDRNYGYTF	TGTGCCAGCAGGTTGGACAGGAACTATGGCTACACCTTC
TRBV2	-	-	TRBJ2-2	14	CASFKALVGGELFF	TGTGCCAGCTTCAAGGCGCTAGTTGGCGGGGAGCTGTTTTTT
TRBV5-4	TRBD2	-	TRBJ2-5	17	CASSLATGTSDQETQYF	TGTGCCAGCAGCTTGGCCACCGGGACTAGCGACCAAGAGACCCAGTACTTC
TRBV10-1	TRBD2	few	TRBJ2-1	15	CASSHGTSGRNEQFF	TGCGCCAGCAGTCACGGGACTAGCGGGAGAAATGAGCAGTTCTTC
TRBV2	TRBD1	-	TRBJ2-7	15	CASSDGRGRTYEQYF	TGTGCCAGCAGTGATGGCAGGGGGAGAACCTACGAGCAGTACTTC
TRBV21-1	-	-	TRBJ2-3	19	CASSKRLVGLAGGSDTQYF	TGTGCCAGCAGCAAAAGATTGGTGGGACTAGCGGGAGGGTCAGATACGCAGTATTTT
TRBV7-9	-	-	TRBJ1-2	13	CASSFPGDGGYTF	TGTGCCAGCAGCTTCCCAGGGGACGGTGGCTACACCTTC
TRBV7-9	-	-	TRBJ1-4	17	CASSSLATDQTNEKLFF	TGTGCCAGCAGCTCCCTCGCGACAGACCAAACTAATGAAAAACTGTTTTTT
TRBV5-1	TRBD1	-	TRBJ1-4	14	CASSLGQGGEKLFF	TGCGCCAGCAGCTTGGGGCAGGGGGGAGAAAAACTGTTTTTT
TRBV6-5	-	once	TRBJ1-2	14	CASRPPTRGYGYTF	TGTGCCAGCAGGCCTCCCACCAGGGGCTATGGCTACACCTTC
TRBV3-1/TRBV3-2	TRBD2	-	TRBJ2-1	17	CASSQTFLGLGGDEQFF	TGTGCCAGCAGTCAAACCTTCCTCGGCCTGGGGGGGGATGAGCAGTTCTTC
TRBV14	TRBD2	-	TRBJ2-7	16	CASSQDPSGRVGEQYF	TGTGCCAGCAGCCAAGATCCGAGCGGGAGAGTGGGGGAGCAGTACTTC
TRBV24-1	TRBD2	-	TRBJ2-1	16	CATGAGGRARGAEQFF	TGTGCAACCGGTGCCGGCGGGAGGGCCAGGGGAGCTGAGCAGTTCTTC
TRBV7-9	-	-	TRBJ2-7	13	CASKRGSDYEQYF	TGTGCCAGCAAAAGGGGTTCGGACTACGAGCAGTACTTC
TRBV7-9	TRBD1	-	TRBJ1-2	13	CASTPTGGTGYTF	TGTGCCAGCACTCCAACAGGGGGGACTGGCTACACCTTC
TRBV25-1	-	-	TRBJ2-1	12	CASSEGGHEQFF	TGTGCCAGCAGTGAGGGGGGACATGAGCAGTTCTTC